This passage covers 15 T cell receptor beta chains from one sample sequenced in a study of cytotoxic CD8 clonotypes in ibrutinib-treated CLL (dated by TCRdb to 2020 to 2023). The library was produced with the immunoSEQ multiplex PCR assay. TCRdb provides this immuneACCESS table in a form limited to in-frame rearrangements. Some clones are lacking; in checked studies, under half of them reflect an unresolved V gene, and why the rest are absent is not known. The sample has roughly 150,000 clones on record, about four fifths of them singletons. In total, the top ten clones hold roughly 4.5% of the sample. In light of the paper, this sample's time point label describes: approximately 2 years on ibrutinib. This specimen consisted of PBMCs, obtained after 24 months of ibrutinib treatment. The receptors were sampled from a human donor with chronic lymphocytic leukemia.

Comment on this clone: This same CDR3 is encoded by further DNA sequences in the sample. The V gene is TRBV7-6, the J gene TRBJ1-1; TRBD1 agrees at 7 bases. The CDR3 covers 14 residues. Per germline, CDR1 SGHVS and CDR2 FNYEAQ. V was clipped by 0 bases and J by 4 bases; unmatched bases: 2. CDR3 in amino acids: CASSLAGGGTEAFF. The DNA of the CDR3 is TGTGCCAGCAGCTTAGCAGGGGGCGGCACTGAAGCTTTCTTT.

The chain links TRBV5-1 to TRBJ1-6; no clear D. The CDR3 runs to 15 residues. The V end was cut by 0 bases, the J end by 4 bases, with 8 bases between. CDR1 and CDR2 (germline): SGHRS, YFSETQ. CDR3 amino acids: CASSLGSVYNSPLHF. DNA for the CDR3: TGCGCCAGCAGCTTGGGCTCAGTTTATAATTCACCCCTCCACTTT.

The chain has TRBV6-5 and TRBJ2-2; D remains unclear. Trimming left V 3 bases short and J 2 bases short, with 10 bases between. This CDR3 is built from 15 residues. In germline, CDR1 is MNHEY, CDR2 SVGAGI. In DNA, the CDR3 is TGTGCCAGCAGTTATTTCGGACCTAACACCGGGGAGCTGTTTTTT. Its protein is CASSYFGPNTGELFF.

This chain joins TRBV14 and TRBJ1-4; D unclear. The CDR3 is made up of 11 amino acids. From germline, CDR1 is SGHDN and CDR2 FVKESK. The ends were cut back, 5 bases at V and 8 bases at J, with 6 bases in the middle. The CDR3 DNA reads as TGTGCCAGCAGCATAACCGAAAAACTGTTTTTT. It yields the protein CASSITEKLFF.

The chain recombines TRBV21-1 with TRBJ2-5. TRBV21-1 is tagged as a pseudogene. The CDR3 sequence is 15 residues long. CDR3 bases: TGTGCCAGCAGCAAAGGGGGGGCCCTCCAAGAGACCCAGTACTTC. Its translation is CASSKGGALQETQYF.

In this sample, this clone turned up once. The chain joins TRBV5-8 to TRBJ2-2; D ambiguous. The germline CDR1 and CDR2 sequences are SGHTS and YDEGEE. CDR3 size: 11 residues. V was pared by 0 bases and J by 6 bases, with 0 bases between. CDR3 coding DNA: TGTGCCAGCAGCTTGGCCGGGGAGCTGTTTTTT. As protein: CASSLAGELFF.

The CDR3 bases are TGCACCAGCAGCCCCCAATGCGCCCCGGGCACAACGAATGAAAAACTGTTTTTT. This sequence encodes CTSSPQCAPGTTNEKLFF. This chain connects TRBV1 to TRBJ1-4. TRBV1 is recorded as a pseudogene. CDR3 length: 18 amino acids.

The rearrangement joins TRBV18 to TRBJ2-7, with D uncertain. CDR1 and CDR2 from the germline V gene are KGHSH and LQKENI. Between the trimmed V and J ends, which lost 6 bases and 5 bases, there was a span of 20 bases. The CDR3 totals 15 residues. The CDR3 bases are TGTGCCAGCTCCCTCTCGAATGGGGTTTGGGACGAGCAGTACTTC. Its protein product is CASSLSNGVWDEQYF.

This clone was seen a handful of times. This chain joins TRBV5-1 and TRBJ1-1; a possible D gene is TRBD1 (5 bases). V lost 4 bases and J 1 base, leaving 11 bases between the germline ends. There are 14 residues in the CDR3. Germline CDR1 is SGHRS and CDR2 is YFSETQ. CDR3 amino acids: CASSGVTANTEAFF. Written as DNA, the CDR3 is TGCGCCAGCAGCGGAGTGACAGCGAACACTGAAGCTTTCTTT.

The chain recombines TRBV30 with TRBJ2-3; a possible D gene is TRBD1 (5 bases). Germline values: CDR1 GTSNPN, CDR2 SVGIG (reference sequence). With 2 bases removed from V and 3 bases from J, the gap between germline ends came to 15 bases. CDR3 length: 15 amino acids. The CDR3 is CAWSSTGRRTDTQYF. CDR3 DNA sequence: TGTGCCTGGAGTTCCACAGGTAGAAGGACAGATACGCAGTATTTT.

V usage is TRBV11-1 and J usage is TRBJ2-5; either TRBD1 or TRBD2 may fit D (5 bases each). This CDR3 is built from 12 residues. V was trimmed by 2 bases and J by 11 bases, leaving 12 bases between them. Germline-derived CDR1 and CDR2 are SGHAT and FQDESV (reference sequence). The CDR3 sequence: CASSLLGTVQYF. CDR3 DNA sequence: TGTGCCAGCAGCTTATTAGGGACCGTTCAGTACTTC.

The sample holds a few counts of this clone. V gene TRBV2 combines with J gene TRBJ1-5; D gene ambiguous. The CDR3 is 16 residues long. Trimming shortened V by 3 bases and J by 0 bases, and 12 bases separated the two germline ends. The germline CDR1 and CDR2 sequences are SNHLY and FYNNEI. The CDR3 DNA reads TGTGCCAGCAGTGATTACAGAAAATATAGCAATCAGCCCCAGCATTTT. Its protein product is CASSDYRKYSNQPQHF.

The chain combines TRBV7-6 with TRBJ2-2, with TRBD2 matching over 8 bases. Germline CDR1 is SGHVS and CDR2 is FNYEAQ. Trimming at V came to 8 bases and at J to 4 bases, leaving 12 bases not matched to a gene. The CDR3 runs to 16 residues. CDR3 coding DNA: TGTGCCAGCTCGCGGGGGGCGGCAGGCCCCACCGGGGAGCTGTTTTTT. It is translated as CASSRGAAGPTGELFF.

V is TRBV5-6 and J is TRBJ1-5; D is unresolved. V was shortened by 2 bases and J by 0 bases, with 3 bases between the two germline ends. The CDR3 covers 13 residues. Per the germline V gene, CDR1 is SGHDT and CDR2 is YYEEEE. The CDR3 here is CASSFYSNQPQHF. In DNA form, the CDR3 reads TGTGCCAGCAGCTTTTATAGCAATCAGCCCCAGCATTTT.

The chain couples TRBV30 to TRBJ1-2; D is undetermined. The germline V and J ends were trimmed by 0 bases and 8 bases, with 19 bases remaining between them. Germline CDR1 GTSNPN, CDR2 SVGIG (reference sequence). This CDR3 has 15 residues. In DNA form, the CDR3 reads TGTGCCTGGAGTGTACGCACTAACGATGCGGGGGGCTACACCTTC. Protein: CAWSVRTNDAGGYTF. Full variable domain (outside the CDR3, taken from reference TRBV30 and TRBJ1-2): SQTIHQWPATLVQPVGSPLSLECTVEGTSNPNLYWYRQAAGRGLQLLFYSVGIGQISSEVPQNLSASRPQDRQFILSSKKLLLSDSGFYLCAWSVRTNDAGGYTFGSGTRLTVV.